What follows describes a single T cell receptor beta chain. The antigen it binds to is not known. No qualities accompany the bases; no much larger clone lies one base away. The data were obtained in a study of blood T cell repertoires in COVID-19 (dated by TCRdb to about 2020). Notes on the research overall: Samples covering the acute and convalescent phases of COVID-19 were provided by collaborators in the United States, Italy and Spain. The material from the prospective study consisted of cDNA or gDNA derived from T cells, B-cell-depleted T cells, or PBMCs. Subjects who had been exposed to COVID-19, were actively infected with it, or had recovered from it provided the deeply sampled blood TCRbeta repertoires that made up the dataset. The repertoires were made available in a free public database intended to serve as a resource for research on the immune response to SARS-CoV-2. Samples were obtained from the ongoing ImmuneRACE study (first 160 participants) and from some 1,200 subjects provided by 6 global collaborators. Sample metadata almost always included a de-identified subject ID, COVID-19 status, age in years and sex. HLA class I and class II types, where available, came from metadata supplied by the sample provider rather than from assay-based typing.

Overall results and qualifications from the work: The quantity of clinical and demographic metadata differed by source and by participant and was supplied without curation.

The CDR3 starts with the cysteine, ends with the phenylalanine, and has 14 residues. The kept DNA is CDR3 alone, 42 bases in frame from the first base. For CDR1 and CDR2, the germline V gene lists SQVTM and ANQGSEA. V ends up 3 bases short and J 9 bases short, with an unmatched junction base count of 10. TCRbeta CDR3 regions were amplified from genomic DNA using the immunoSEQ Assay, a bias-controlled multiplex PCR. The source study handled its data this way. Nucleated cell counts per sample were estimated from amplification of reference gene primers within the assay. Sequence reads were collapsed and filtered to measure the absolute abundance of every unique TCRbeta CDR3 rearrangement. For each sample, productive Simpson clonality was calculated as the square root of Simpson's diversity index over productive rearrangements. The clones in this table, taken by TCRdb from immuneACCESS, are in-frame only. Not every clone is retained; where verified, under half of the shortfall comes from an unresolved V gene, and the cause of the rest is unknown. That table supplies the V and J calls and clone size; D and trimming were determined from the DNA. The sample records roughly 340,000 clones, roughly 90% of which are singletons. Jointly, the top ten make up 2.5% to 3.5% of the sample.

One collaborating source in Seattle enrolled patients during active infection and followed them longitudinally through the course of disease. Whole blood was collected in K2EDTA tubes by collaborating institutions according to the institutions' own protocols. For TCRbeta analysis, collaborators shipped samples as frozen whole blood, isolated PBMCs, or DNA extracted from either of those sample types. Here the chain combines TRBV29-1 and TRBJ2-1, and TRBD2 matches 8 of the central bases. Sequencing was done on a sample of peripheral blood. This TCR derives from a woman in her twenties or thirties with COVID-19, enrolled during active disease. The nucleotide sequence is given as TGCAGCGTTGAGAAGGGTAGCGGGGAGGTTGAGCAGTTCTTC. The resulting protein is CSVEKGSGEVEQFF.